These 21 T cell receptor beta chains share one sample of origin, sequenced in a study of post-analysis software for immune sequencing data. Study findings and constraints: There were roughly five TRBV segments more frequent in patients than controls, and TRBV5-6, TRBV5-1 and TRBV20-1 were among them.

No cognate antigen is known for these TCRs. Presence of unique molecular identifiers characterized the TCR beta cDNA libraries. TCRdb re-analysed the PCR reads in MiXCR, keeping a single row per CDR3 protein. The sample includes about 500,000 distinct CDR3 sequences, around 40% of them seen just once. The sequencing sample was made of blood. The receptors derive from a girl aged 5-17 years with multiple sclerosis.

The chain uses TRBV20-1 and TRBJ2-1; 9 positions agree with TRBD2. With V trimmed by 3 bases and J by 0 bases, 15 bases remained unmatched. The CDR3 has 19 amino acids. CDR1 is DFQATT and CDR2 is SNEGSKA in the germline V gene (reference sequence). CDR3 nucleotide sequence: TGCAGTGCTAGGGGGCCGCGGGAGGGTCTCTCAAGCTCCTACAATGAGCAGTTCTTC. Protein: CSARGPREGLSSSYNEQFF.

This clonotype has ten or more counts. The V call is TRBV29-1, the J call TRBJ2-5, with D tentatively TRBD1 or TRBD2 (5 bases each). Trimming took off 6 bases at V and 5 bases at J, with 16 bases between the two ends. There are 13 residues in the CDR3. CDR1 and CDR2 from the germline V gene are SQVTM and ANQGSEA. Written as DNA, the CDR3 is TGCAGCGTCATCGGACACTCGGGGGAGACCCAGTACTTC. Translation gives CSVIGHSGETQYF.

V gene TRBV29-1 combines with J gene TRBJ2-3; no reliable D call. Germline CDR1 SQVTM, CDR2 ANQGSEA. CDR3 length: 12 residues. Trimming shortened V by 1 base and J by 3 bases, and 5 bases separated the two germline ends. This chain's CDR3 is CSVEVGTDTQYF. CDR3 bases: TGCAGCGTTGAAGTAGGGACAGATACGCAGTATTTT.

CDR3 sequence: CASSLDLAGYTDTQYF. The CDR3 nucleotides are TGTGCCAGCAGCTTAGACCTAGCGGGCTACACAGATACGCAGTATTTT. The rearrangement uses TRBV11-2 and TRBJ2-3; 8 bases are shared with TRBD2. J lost 2 bases, V lost 0 bases, and 4 bases had no gene match. The V gene's germline CDR1 is SGHAT and CDR2 FQNNGV. The CDR3 contains 16 residues.

This chain's CDR3 is CASSAGGMSTDTQYF. CDR3 nucleotides: TGTGCCAGCAGTGCCGGCGGGATGAGCACAGATACGCAGTATTTT. V is TRBV6-4 and J is TRBJ2-3, with D possibly being TRBD2 (6 bases). V was pared by 4 bases and J by 0 bases, with 11 bases between. The germline V gene has CDR1 MRHNA and CDR2 SNTAGT. The CDR3 covers 15 residues.

The chain combines TRBV13 with TRBJ2-3; D remains ambiguous. Deletions cut 0 bases from V and 4 bases from J, with 8 bases between. CDR3 length equals 14 residues. The germline gives CDR1 PRHDT, CDR2 FYEKMQ (reference sequence). This chain's CDR3 is CASSLGEIPDTQYF. The CDR3 bases are TGTGCCAGCAGCTTAGGTGAAATTCCAGATACGCAGTATTTT.

The genes are TRBV27 and TRBJ2-1; 7 nucleotides align to TRBD2. This CDR3 spans 14 amino acids. Per the germline V gene, CDR1 is MNHEY and CDR2 is SMNVEV (reference sequence). Trimming removed 5 bases from V and 4 bases from J; junction bases left unmatched: 5. Written as DNA, the CDR3 is TGTGCCAGCAGTACCGGACTAGAATACAATGAGCAGTTCTTC. It is translated as CASSTGLEYNEQFF.

This clonotype was seen only a few times. The V and J genes are TRBV20-1 and TRBJ2-1; 14 positions agree with TRBD2. Germline assignment: CDR1 DFQATT and CDR2 SNEGSKA (reference sequence). This CDR3 region has 20 residues. V was pared by 3 bases and J by 0 bases, with 13 bases of the junction left unmatched. CDR3 coding DNA: TGCAGTGCTAGTCACGGACTAGCGGGAGGCCTAGAGAGCTCCTACAATGAGCAGTTCTTC. It yields the protein CSASHGLAGGLESSYNEQFF.

The V and J genes are TRBV5-6 and TRBJ1-5; D is perhaps TRBD1 (6 bases). V was cut by 2 bases and J by 4 bases, with 19 bases left in between. Germline CDR1 SGHDT, CDR2 YYEEEE. The CDR3 length is 17 residues. CDR3 sequence reads: CASSLTGTGIANQPQHF. The DNA of the CDR3 is TGTGCCAGCAGCTTAACAGGGACCGGGATAGCGAATCAGCCCCAGCATTTT.

The genes are TRBV9 and TRBJ2-5, with 9 bases lining up with TRBD2. The DNA end lines up better with TRBJ2-7; the J call may be wrong. The CDR3 extends over 16 amino acids. Germline V gene data show CDR1 as SGDLS and CDR2 as YYNGEE. CDR3 loop: CASSVEIGGRVSEQYF. The CDR3 DNA reads as TGTGCCAGCAGCGTTGAGATAGGCGGGAGGGTCAGCGAGCAGTACTTC.

This clonotype was seen a handful of times. The chain couples TRBV7-2 to TRBJ2-7; no clear D. The CDR3 sequence is 11 residues long. V was trimmed by 1 base and J by 8 bases, leaving 6 bases between them. Looked up from germline, CDR1 is SGHTA and CDR2 is FQGNSA. The CDR3 protein is CASSLDSKQYF. DNA for the CDR3: TGTGCCAGCAGCTTAGACTCGAAGCAGTACTTC.

The V gene is TRBV27, the J gene TRBJ2-3; D not certain. The V gene lost 8 bases and the J gene lost 8 bases, with 5 bases spanning the gap. Germline V gives CDR1 MNHEY, CDR2 SMNVEV (reference sequence). This CDR3 spans 9 amino acids. In nucleotides, the CDR3 is TGTGCCAGCGAGCGTACGCAGTATTTT. Protein product: CASERTQYF.

There are many counts of this clonotype. This sequence joins TRBV5-1 and TRBJ2-1; the D call may be TRBD1 or TRBD2 (6 bases each). Trimming took 4 bases from V and 6 from J, leaving 11 bases between them. The germline V gene has CDR1 SGHRS and CDR2 YFSETQ. The length of the CDR3 is 13 residues. CDR3 loop: CASSPGGANEQFF. The CDR3 DNA reads TGCGCCAGCAGCCCCGGGGGCGCCAATGAGCAGTTCTTC.

J is TRBJ2-1 and V is TRBV29-1; a weak D match, TRBD1 (6 bases). The CDR3 loop spans 12 amino acids. The germline CDR1 and CDR2 sequences are SQVTM and ANQGSEA. Trimming removed 6 bases from V and 6 bases from J, with 12 bases in between. The CDR3 spells CSVFRGVNEQFF. DNA of the CDR3: TGCAGCGTCTTCAGGGGAGTCAATGAGCAGTTCTTC.

V gene TRBV18 combines with J gene TRBJ2-1, with D possibly TRBD2 on 5 matching bases. V shed 6 bases and J shed 12 bases, with 12 bases lying between them. Germline V gives CDR1 KGHSH, CDR2 LQKENI. This CDR3 is 11 amino acids long. CDR3 region: CASSLGLGQFF. The DNA of the CDR3 is TGTGCCAGCTCCCTCGGACTTGGGCAGTTCTTC.

There are a few counts of this clonotype. This rearrangement joins TRBV25-1 to TRBJ1-2; D not resolved. The CDR3 covers 13 residues. The V and J ends lost 5 bases and 5 bases respectively, with 12 bases between them. Per germline, CDR1 MGHDK and CDR2 SYGVNS. The CDR3 sequence is CASSPARDYGYTF. DNA of the CDR3: TGTGCCAGCAGTCCGGCAAGGGATTATGGCTACACCTTC.

The gene calls are TRBV6-1 and TRBJ2-3; 9 nucleotides match TRBD2. Looked up from germline, CDR1 is MNHNS and CDR2 is SASEGT. The CDR3 loop spans 15 amino acids. The V and J ends lost 4 bases and 7 bases, in that order; junction bases with no gene match: 9. CDR3 DNA sequence: TGTGCCAGCAGTGCGTCCCTAGCGGGATTTTATACGCAGTATTTT. It encodes CASSASLAGFYTQYF.

The chain combines TRBV3-1 with TRBJ1-2; 8 bases fit TRBD1. V shed 6 bases and J 6 bases; nucleotides not matched to a gene: 9. CDR3 length: 14 amino acids. Germline CDR1 and CDR2: LGHDT and YNNKEL (reference sequence). CDR3 sequence (DNA): TGTGCCAGCAGTGCACGGGGACAGGAGAATGGCTACACCTTC. The encoded protein is CASSARGQENGYTF.

The rearrangement joins TRBV7-8 to TRBJ2-1; TRBD2 agrees at 8 bases. Germline V gene sequence: CDR1 SGHVS, CDR2 FQNEAQ. The CDR3 spans 15 residues. J lost 3 bases, V lost 5 bases, and 6 bases had no gene match. The CDR3 region has the DNA TGTGCCAGCAGCCTAAGCGGGAGACTCTACAATGAGCAGTTCTTC. Translated: CASSLSGRLYNEQFF. Looking up the rest from reference TRBV7-8 and TRBJ2-1 gives the full variable domain: GAGVSQSPRYKVAKRGQDVALRCDPISGHVSLFWYQQALGQGPEFLTYFQNEAQLDKSGLPSDRFFAERPEGSVSTLKIQRTQQEDSAVYLCASSLSGRLYNEQFFGPGTRLTVL.

In this sample, this clonotype turned up a few times. V is TRBV28 and J is TRBJ2-5; D call uncertain. V was pared by 10 bases and J by 2 bases, with 14 bases between. The CDR3 has 13 amino acids. Germline CDR1 reads MDHEN; CDR2 reads SYDVKM. The CDR3 protein is CATDVAEQETQYF. Written as DNA, the CDR3 is TGTGCCACCGATGTGGCAGAGCAAGAGACCCAGTACTTC.

V is TRBV6-4 and J is TRBJ1-1, with TRBD1 identical over 11 bases. CDR1 is MRHNA, CDR2 SNTAGT, per germline. The J segment lost 4 bases and the V segment lost 4 bases, leaving 2 bases of the junction unmatched. The CDR3 consists of 14 residues. The DNA for the CDR3 is TGTGCCAGCAGTGCCGGGACAGGGGGCACTGAAGCTTTCTTT. Encoded protein: CASSAGTGGTEAFF.